Following are 5 T cell receptor beta chains from one sample sequenced in a study of neoadjuvant anti-PD-1 for oral cavity cancer. This sample's time point: after neoadjuvant nivolumab, at surgical resection. Only in-frame clones appear in the TCRdb table, and some are missing; sequencing was by immunoSEQ multiplex PCR. The sample records about 32,000 clones, around four fifths being singletons. The sequenced sample was PBMCs, obtained after nivolumab (anti-PD-1) treatment. The source is a person aged 35 to 85 with oral cavity squamous cell carcinoma.

A single count supports this clone. The CDR3 sequence is CASSAGTGEGTDTQYF. CDR3 DNA sequence: TGTGCCAGCAGCGCCGGGACAGGGGAAGGGACAGATACGCAGTATTTT. This rearrangement joins TRBV9 to TRBJ2-3, with TRBD1 matching 10 bases. Germline CDR1 is SGDLS and CDR2 is YYNGEE. This CDR3 comprises 16 residues. With V trimmed by 3 bases and J by 3 bases, 7 bases remained unmatched.

The table lists this clone with a count of one. The chain couples TRBV18 to TRBJ1-2, with 9 bases fitting TRBD1. The V gene end was trimmed by 1 base and the J gene end by 8 bases; junction bases not matched to a gene: 11. Looked up from germline, CDR1 is KGHSH and CDR2 is LQKENI. This CDR3 spans 16 amino acids. CDR3 DNA: TGTGCCAGCTCACCACGCGAAGGACAGGGGCGAGGAGGCTACACCTTC. Encoded protein: CASSPREGQGRGGYTF.

The chain is built from TRBV6-1 and TRBJ1-1; 9 bases are a match to TRBD1. Losses at the gene ends were 1 base for V and 0 bases for J; bases not matched to a gene: 6. Germline assignment: CDR1 MNHNS and CDR2 SASEGT. The CDR3 is 17 amino acids. The CDR3 loop is CASSEDRGLSLNTEAFF. The CDR3 DNA reads TGTGCCAGCAGTGAAGACAGGGGGCTCTCACTGAACACTGAAGCTTTCTTT.

The chain uses TRBV6-1 and TRBJ1-3, with a tentative D call TRBD1 (6 bases). The germline CDR1 and CDR2 sequences are MNHNS and SASEGT. The CDR3 contains 14 residues. V was cut by 5 bases and J by 4 bases, with 12 bases left in between. The CDR3 region is CASSTGIVGNTIYF. As DNA, the CDR3 is TGTGCCAGCAGTACAGGGATTGTAGGAAACACCATATATTTT.

The genes are TRBV7-7 and TRBJ1-4, with D unresolved. Looked up from germline, CDR1 is SSHAT and CDR2 is FNYEAQ (reference sequence). The germline V and J ends were trimmed by 5 bases and 7 bases, with 17 bases remaining between them. The length of the CDR3 is 15 residues. CDR3 sequence reads: CASSPSPGEGEKLFF. CDR3 DNA: TGTGCCAGCAGCCCATCCCCGGGAGAAGGTGAAAAACTGTTTTTT.